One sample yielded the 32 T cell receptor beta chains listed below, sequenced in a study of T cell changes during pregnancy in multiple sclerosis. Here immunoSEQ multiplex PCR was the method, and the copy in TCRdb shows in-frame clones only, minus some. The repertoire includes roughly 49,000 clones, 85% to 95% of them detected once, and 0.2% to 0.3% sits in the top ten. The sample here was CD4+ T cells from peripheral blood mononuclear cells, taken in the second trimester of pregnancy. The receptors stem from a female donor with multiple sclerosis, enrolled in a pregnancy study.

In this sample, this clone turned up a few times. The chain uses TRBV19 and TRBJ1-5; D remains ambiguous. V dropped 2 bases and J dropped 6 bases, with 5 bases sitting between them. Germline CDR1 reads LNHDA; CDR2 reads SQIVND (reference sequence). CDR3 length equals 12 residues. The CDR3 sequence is CASSIRSQPQHF. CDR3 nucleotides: TGTGCCAGTAGTATAAGGAGTCAGCCCCAGCATTTT.

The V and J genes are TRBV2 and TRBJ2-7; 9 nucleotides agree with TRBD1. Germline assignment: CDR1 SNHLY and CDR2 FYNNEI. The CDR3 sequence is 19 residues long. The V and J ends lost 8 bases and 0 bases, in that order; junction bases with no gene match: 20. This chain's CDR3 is CASLIGALWGQGSSYEQYF. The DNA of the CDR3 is TGTGCCAGCCTGATTGGTGCCCTATGGGGACAGGGAAGCTCCTACGAGCAGTACTTC.

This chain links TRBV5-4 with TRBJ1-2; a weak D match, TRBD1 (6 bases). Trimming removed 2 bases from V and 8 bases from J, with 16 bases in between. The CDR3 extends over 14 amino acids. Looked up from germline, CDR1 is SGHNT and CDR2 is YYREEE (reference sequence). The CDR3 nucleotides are TGTGCCAGCAGCTTTCGGGTGGGGGCCCGCGGCTACACCTTC. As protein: CASSFRVGARGYTF. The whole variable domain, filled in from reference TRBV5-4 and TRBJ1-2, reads ETGVTQSPTHLIKTRGQQVTLRCSSQSGHNTVSWYQQALGQGPQFIFQYYREEENGRGNFPPRFSGLQFPNYSSELNVNALELDDSALYLCASSFRVGARGYTFGSGTRLTVV.

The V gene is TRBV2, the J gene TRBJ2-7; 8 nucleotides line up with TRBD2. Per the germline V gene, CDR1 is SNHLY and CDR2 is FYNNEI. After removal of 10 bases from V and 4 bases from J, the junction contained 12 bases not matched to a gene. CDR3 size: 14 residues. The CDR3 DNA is TGTGCCACCTATCCGGGACTAGGTTTTTACGAGCAGTACTTC. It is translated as CATYPGLGFYEQYF.

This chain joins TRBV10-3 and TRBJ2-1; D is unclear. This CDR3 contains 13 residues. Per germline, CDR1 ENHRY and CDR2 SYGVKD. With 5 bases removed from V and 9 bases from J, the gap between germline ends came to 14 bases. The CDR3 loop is CAISTISSGEQFF. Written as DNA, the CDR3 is TGTGCCATCAGTACGATCTCTTCGGGTGAGCAGTTCTTC.

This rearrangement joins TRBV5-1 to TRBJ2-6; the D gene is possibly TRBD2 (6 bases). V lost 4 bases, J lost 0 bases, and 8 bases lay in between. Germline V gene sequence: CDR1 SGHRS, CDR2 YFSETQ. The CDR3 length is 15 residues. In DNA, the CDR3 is TGCGCCAGCAGCAAGGAGGGCTCTGGGGCCAACGTCCTGACTTTC. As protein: CASSKEGSGANVLTF.

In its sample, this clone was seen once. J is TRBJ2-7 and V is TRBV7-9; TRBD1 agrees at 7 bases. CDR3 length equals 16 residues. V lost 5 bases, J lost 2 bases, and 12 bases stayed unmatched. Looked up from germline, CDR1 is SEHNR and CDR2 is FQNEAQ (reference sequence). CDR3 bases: TGTGCCAGCAGCCACACTACCAGGACAGGACCCTACGAGCAGTACTTC. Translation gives CASSHTTRTGPYEQYF.

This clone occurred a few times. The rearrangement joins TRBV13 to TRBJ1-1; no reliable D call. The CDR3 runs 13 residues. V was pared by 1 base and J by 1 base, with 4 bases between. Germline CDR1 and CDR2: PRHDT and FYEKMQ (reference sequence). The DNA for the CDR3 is TGTGCCAGCAGCTTAGACACGAACACTGAAGCTTTCTTT. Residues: CASSLDTNTEAFF.

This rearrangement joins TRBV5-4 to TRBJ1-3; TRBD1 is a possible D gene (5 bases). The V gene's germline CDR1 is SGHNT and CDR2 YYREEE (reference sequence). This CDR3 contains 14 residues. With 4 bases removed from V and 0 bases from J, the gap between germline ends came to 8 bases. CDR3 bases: TGTGCCAGCAGCCCGGGACTCTCTGGAAACACCATATATTTT. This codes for CASSPGLSGNTIYF.

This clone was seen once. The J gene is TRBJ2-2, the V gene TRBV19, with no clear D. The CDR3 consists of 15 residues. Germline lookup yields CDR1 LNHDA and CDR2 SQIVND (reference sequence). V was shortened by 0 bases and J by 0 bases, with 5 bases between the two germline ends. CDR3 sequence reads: CASSIDRANTGELFF. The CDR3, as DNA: TGTGCCAGTAGTATAGATCGGGCGAACACCGGGGAGCTGTTTTTT.

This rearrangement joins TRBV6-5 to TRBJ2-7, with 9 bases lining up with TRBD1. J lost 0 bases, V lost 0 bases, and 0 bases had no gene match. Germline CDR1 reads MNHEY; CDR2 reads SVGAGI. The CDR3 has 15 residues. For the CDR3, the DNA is TGTGCCAGCAGTTACTCGGGACAGGGCTCCTACGAGCAGTACTTC. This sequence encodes CASSYSGQGSYEQYF.

For the CDR3, the DNA is TGTGCCAGCAGCTTGAGGAGCGGGATTGAGCAGTTCTTC. Its translation is CASSLRSGIEQFF. This chain uses TRBV7-3 with TRBJ2-1; TRBD2 matches at 7 bases. V was pared by 3 bases and J by 9 bases, with 5 bases of the junction left unmatched. CDR1 SGHTA and CDR2 FQGTGA come from the germline V gene. The CDR3 totals 13 residues.

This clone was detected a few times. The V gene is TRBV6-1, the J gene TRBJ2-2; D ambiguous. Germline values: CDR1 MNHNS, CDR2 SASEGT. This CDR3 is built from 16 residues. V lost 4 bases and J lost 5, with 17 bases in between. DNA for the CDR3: TGTGCCAGCAGTGTCCGCCCCGGCCAGACTACCGGGGAGCTGTTTTTT. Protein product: CASSVRPGQTTGELFF.

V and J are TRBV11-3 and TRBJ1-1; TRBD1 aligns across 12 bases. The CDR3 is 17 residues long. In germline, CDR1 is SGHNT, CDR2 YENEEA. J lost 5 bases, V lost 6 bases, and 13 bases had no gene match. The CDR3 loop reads CASSYNRDRGLRTEAFF. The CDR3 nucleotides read TGTGCCAGCAGTTACAACCGGGACAGGGGGCTGAGGACTGAAGCTTTCTTT.

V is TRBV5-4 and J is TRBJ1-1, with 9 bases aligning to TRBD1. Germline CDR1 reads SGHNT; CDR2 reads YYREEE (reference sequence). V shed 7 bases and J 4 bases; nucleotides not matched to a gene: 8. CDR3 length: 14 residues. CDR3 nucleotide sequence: TGTGCCAGCTTCCGAACAGGGGGCGGCACTGAAGCTTTCTTT. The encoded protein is CASFRTGGGTEAFF.

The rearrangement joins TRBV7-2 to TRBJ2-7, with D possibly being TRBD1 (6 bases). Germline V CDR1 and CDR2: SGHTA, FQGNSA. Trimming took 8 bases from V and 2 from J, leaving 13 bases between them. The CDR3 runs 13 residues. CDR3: CASGTGQAYEQYF. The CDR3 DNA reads TGTGCCAGCGGAACGGGACAAGCCTACGAGCAGTACTTC. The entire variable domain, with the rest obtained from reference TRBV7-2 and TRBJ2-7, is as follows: GAGVSQSPSNKVTEKGKDVELRCDPISGHTALYWYRQSLGQGLEFLIYFQGNSAPDKSGLPSDRFSAERTGGSVSTLTIQRTQQEDSAVYLCASGTGQAYEQYFGPGTRLTVT.

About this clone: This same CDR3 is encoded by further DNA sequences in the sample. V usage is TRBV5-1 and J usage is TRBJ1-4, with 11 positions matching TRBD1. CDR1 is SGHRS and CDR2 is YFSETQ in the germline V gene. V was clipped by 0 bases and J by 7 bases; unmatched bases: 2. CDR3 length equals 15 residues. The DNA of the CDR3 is TGCGCCAGCAGCTTGGCCGGGACAGGGGGTGAAAAACTGTTTTTT. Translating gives CASSLAGTGGEKLFF.

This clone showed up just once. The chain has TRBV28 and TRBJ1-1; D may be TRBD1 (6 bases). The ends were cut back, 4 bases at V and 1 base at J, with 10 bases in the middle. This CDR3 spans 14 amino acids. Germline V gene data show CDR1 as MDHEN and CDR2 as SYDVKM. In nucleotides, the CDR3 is TGTGCCAGCAGTTCTCAGGGGAAGAACACTGAAGCTTTCTTT. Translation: CASSSQGKNTEAFF. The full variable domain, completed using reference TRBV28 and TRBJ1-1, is DVKVTQSSRYLVKRTGEKVFLECVQDMDHENMFWYRQDPGLGLRLIYFSYDVKMKEKGDIPEGYSVSREKKERFSLILESASTNQTSMYLCASSSQGKNTEAFFGQGTRLTVV.

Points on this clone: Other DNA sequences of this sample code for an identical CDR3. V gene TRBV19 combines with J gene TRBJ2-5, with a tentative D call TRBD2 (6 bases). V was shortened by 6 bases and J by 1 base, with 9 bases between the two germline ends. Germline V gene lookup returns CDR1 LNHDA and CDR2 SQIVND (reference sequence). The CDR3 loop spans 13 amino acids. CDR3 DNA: TGTGCCAGTAGGGGGCGGGGCCAAGAGACCCAGTACTTC. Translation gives CASRGRGQETQYF.

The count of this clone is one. The CDR3 DNA follows: TGTGCCAGCAGTTACTCCTTCTCAGACTATGAGCAGTTCTTC. As protein: CASSYSFSDYEQFF. The chain is built from TRBV6-5 and TRBJ2-1, with no clear D. The germline V and J ends were trimmed by 0 bases and 8 bases, with 11 bases remaining between them. The CDR3 contains 14 residues. Germline V gene sequence: CDR1 MNHEY, CDR2 SVGAGI.

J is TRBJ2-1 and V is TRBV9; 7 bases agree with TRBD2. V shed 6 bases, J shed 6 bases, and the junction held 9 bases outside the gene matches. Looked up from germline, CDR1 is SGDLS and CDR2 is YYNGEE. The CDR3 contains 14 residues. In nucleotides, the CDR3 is TGTGCCAGCAAAAGGCGACTAGCAGGCAATGAGCAGTTCTTC. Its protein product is CASKRRLAGNEQFF.

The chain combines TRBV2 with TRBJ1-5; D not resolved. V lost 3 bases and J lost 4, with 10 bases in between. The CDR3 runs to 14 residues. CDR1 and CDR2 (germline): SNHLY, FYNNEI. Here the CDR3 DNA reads TGTGCCAGCAGTGACCGAACAGTTAATCAGCCCCAGCATTTT. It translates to CASSDRTVNQPQHF.

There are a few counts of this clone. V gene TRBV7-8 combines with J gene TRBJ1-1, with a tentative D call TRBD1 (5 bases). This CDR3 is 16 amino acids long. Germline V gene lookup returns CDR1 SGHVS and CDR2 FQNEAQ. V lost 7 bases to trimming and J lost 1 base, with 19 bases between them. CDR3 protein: CASTSVVEQGNTEAFF. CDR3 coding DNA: TGTGCCAGCACCTCCGTAGTGGAGCAGGGGAACACTGAAGCTTTCTTT.

The CDR3 protein is CASSHRGAGFIYF. The CDR3 DNA sequence: TGTGCCAGCAGCCATCGGGGGGCAGGGTTTATTTACTTC. The chain is built from TRBV5-4 and TRBJ2-7; D perhaps matches TRBD2 (7 bases). The CDR3 is 13 residues long. V was cut by 4 bases and J by 13 bases, with 21 bases left in between. Per the germline V gene, CDR1 is SGHNT and CDR2 is YYREEE (reference sequence).

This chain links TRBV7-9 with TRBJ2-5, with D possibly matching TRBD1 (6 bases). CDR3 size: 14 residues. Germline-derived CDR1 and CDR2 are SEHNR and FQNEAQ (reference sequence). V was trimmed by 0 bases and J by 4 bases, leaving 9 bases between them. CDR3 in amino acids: CASSLARDTETQYF. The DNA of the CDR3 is TGTGCCAGCAGCTTAGCTCGGGACACAGAGACCCAGTACTTC.

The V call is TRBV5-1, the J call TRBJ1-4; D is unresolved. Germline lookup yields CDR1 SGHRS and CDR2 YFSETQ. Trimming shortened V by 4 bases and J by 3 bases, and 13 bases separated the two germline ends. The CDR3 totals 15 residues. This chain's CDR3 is CASSPDGVANEKLFF. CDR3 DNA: TGCGCCAGCAGCCCCGACGGGGTCGCTAATGAAAAACTGTTTTTT. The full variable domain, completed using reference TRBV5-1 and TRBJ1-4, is KAGVTQTPRYLIKTRGQQVTLSCSPISGHRSVSWYQQTPGQGLQFLFEYFSETQRNKGNFPGRFSGRQFSNSRSEMNVSTLELGDSALYLCASSPDGVANEKLFFGSGTQLSVL.

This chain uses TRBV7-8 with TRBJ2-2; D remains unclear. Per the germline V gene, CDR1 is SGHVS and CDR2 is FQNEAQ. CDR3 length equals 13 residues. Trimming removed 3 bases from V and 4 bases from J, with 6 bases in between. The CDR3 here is CASSFDITGELFF. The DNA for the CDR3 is TGTGCCAGCAGCTTTGACATCACCGGGGAGCTGTTTTTT.

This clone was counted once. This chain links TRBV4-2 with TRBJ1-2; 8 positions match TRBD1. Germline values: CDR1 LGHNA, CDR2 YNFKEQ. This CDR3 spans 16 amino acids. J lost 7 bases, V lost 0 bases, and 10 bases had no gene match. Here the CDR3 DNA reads TGTGCCAGCAGCCAAGATTGGACAGGGAGTTACTCTGGCTACACCTTC. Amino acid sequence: CASSQDWTGSYSGYTF.

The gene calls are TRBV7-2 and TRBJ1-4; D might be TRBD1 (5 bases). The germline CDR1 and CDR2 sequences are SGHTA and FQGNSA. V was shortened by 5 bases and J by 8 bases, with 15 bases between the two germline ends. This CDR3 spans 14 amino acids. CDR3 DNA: TGTGCCAGCAGCCAGGGTCCGACCGTAGAAAAACTGTTTTTT. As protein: CASSQGPTVEKLFF. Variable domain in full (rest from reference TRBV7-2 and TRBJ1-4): GAGVSQSPSNKVTEKGKDVELRCDPISGHTALYWYRQSLGQGLEFLIYFQGNSAPDKSGLPSDRFSAERTGGSVSTLTIQRTQQEDSAVYLCASSQGPTVEKLFFGSGTQLSVL.

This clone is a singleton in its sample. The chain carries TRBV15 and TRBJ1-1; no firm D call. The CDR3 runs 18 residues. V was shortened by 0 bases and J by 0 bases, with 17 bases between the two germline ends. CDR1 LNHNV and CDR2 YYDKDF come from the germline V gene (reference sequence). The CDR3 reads CATSRDPPSAFMNTEAFF. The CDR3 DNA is TGTGCCACCAGCAGAGACCCCCCTAGTGCCTTCATGAACACTGAAGCTTTCTTT.

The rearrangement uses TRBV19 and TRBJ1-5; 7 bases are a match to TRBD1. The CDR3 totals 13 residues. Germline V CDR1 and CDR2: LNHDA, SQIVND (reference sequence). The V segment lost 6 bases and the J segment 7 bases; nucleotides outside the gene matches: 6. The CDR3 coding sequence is TGTGCCAGTAGCACCCAGGGGGTCCAGCCCCAGCATTTT. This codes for CASSTQGVQPQHF.

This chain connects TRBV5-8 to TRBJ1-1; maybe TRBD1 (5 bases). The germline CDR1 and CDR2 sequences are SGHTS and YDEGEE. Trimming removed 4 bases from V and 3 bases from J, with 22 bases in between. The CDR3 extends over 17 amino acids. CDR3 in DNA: TGTGCCAGCAGCCGAGCTTTTGGCAGGGTGATAGACACTGAAGCTTTCTTT. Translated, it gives CASSRAFGRVIDTEAFF.